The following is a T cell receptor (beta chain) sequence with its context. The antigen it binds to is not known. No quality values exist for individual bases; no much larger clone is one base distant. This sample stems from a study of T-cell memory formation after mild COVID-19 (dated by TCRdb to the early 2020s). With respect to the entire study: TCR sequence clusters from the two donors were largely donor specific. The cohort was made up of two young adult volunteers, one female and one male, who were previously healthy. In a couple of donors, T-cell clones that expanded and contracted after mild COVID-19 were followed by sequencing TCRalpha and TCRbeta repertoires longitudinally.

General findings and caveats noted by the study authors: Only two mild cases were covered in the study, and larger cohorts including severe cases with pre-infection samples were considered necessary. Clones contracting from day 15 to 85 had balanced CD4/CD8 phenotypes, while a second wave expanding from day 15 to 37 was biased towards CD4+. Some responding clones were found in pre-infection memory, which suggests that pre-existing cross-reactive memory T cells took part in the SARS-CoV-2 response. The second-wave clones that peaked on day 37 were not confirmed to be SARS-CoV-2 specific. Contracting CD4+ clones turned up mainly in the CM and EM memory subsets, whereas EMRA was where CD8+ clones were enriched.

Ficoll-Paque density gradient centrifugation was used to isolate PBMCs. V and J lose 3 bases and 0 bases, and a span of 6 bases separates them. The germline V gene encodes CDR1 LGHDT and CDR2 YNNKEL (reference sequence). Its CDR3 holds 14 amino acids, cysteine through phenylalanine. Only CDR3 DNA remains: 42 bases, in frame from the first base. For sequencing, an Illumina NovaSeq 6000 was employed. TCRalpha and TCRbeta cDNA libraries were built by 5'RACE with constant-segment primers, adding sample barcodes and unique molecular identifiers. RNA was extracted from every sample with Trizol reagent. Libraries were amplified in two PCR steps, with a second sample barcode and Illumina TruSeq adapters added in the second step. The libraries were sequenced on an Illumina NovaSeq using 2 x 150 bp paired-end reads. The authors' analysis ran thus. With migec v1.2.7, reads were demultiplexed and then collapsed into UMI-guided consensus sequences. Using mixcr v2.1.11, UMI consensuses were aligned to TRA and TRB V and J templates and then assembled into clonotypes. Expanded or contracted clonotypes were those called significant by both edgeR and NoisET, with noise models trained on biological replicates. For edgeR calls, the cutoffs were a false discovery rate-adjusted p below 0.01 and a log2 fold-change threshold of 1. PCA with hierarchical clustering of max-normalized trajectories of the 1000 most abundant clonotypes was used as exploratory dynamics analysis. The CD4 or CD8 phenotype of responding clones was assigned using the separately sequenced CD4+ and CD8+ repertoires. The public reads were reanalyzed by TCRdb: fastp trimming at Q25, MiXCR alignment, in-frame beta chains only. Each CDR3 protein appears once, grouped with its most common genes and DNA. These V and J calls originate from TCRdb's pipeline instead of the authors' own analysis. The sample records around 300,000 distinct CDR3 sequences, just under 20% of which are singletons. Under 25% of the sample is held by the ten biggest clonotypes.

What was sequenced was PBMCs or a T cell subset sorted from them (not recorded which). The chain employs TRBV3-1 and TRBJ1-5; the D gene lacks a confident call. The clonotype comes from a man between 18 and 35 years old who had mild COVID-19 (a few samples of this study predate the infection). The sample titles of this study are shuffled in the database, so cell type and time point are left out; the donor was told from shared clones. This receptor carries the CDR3 CASSQGYSNQPQHF. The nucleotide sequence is TGTGCCAGCAGCCAGGGTTATAGCAATCAGCCCCAGCATTTT.